The TCR beta chain described here comes from a study of CD4 and CD8 cells across lung adenocarcinoma regions. Points on this clonotype: The junction departs from the called germline gene at one end, perhaps through a read error.

The CDR3 has 16 amino acids. Germline lookup yields CDR1 MNHNS and CDR2 SASEGT. TCRdb re-called the PCR reads through MiXCR, storing one row per CDR3 protein. The data show about 19,000 distinct CDR3 sequences, approximately 50% seen once. Donors had localized lung adenocarcinoma, a non-small cell lung cancer. Sequenced material: CD8+ T cells from the margin of a lung tumor. J is TRBJ2-4 and V is TRBV6-1; possibly TRBD1 for D (5 bases). The clonotype originates from a male donor with lung adenocarcinoma. The CD4 and CD8 labels of this study may be unreliable. The CDR3 nucleotides read TGTGCCAGCAGTGAAGCGGGGCTGTGGGCCAAAAACATTCAGTACTTT. This encodes CASSEAGLWAKNIQYF.